The source of this T cell receptor (beta chain) is a study of technical replicates of blood from a handful of donors. Data came from immunoSEQ multiplex PCR; TCRdb stores just in-frame clones and leaves some out. The sample carries about 56,000 clones, just under 95% recorded once. Germline values: CDR1 SGHRS, CDR2 YFSETQ. This CDR3 has 14 amino acids. Deletions cut 4 bases from V and 5 bases from J, with 15 bases between. The specimen was PBMCs. The TCR originated in a human donor in good health. Some clones in this sample may be carry-over from other donors' samples. V usage is TRBV5-1 and J usage is TRBJ1-2; D might be TRBD1 (6 bases). This CDR3 is CASSIQGGDYGYTF. CDR3 in DNA: TGCGCCAGCAGCATACAGGGAGGGGATTATGGCTACACCTTC.